Each of the 8 T cell receptor beta chains below was sequenced from the same sample in a study of OX40 agonist ivuxolimab in advanced cancers. The method was immunoSEQ multiplex PCR; TCRdb's version includes in-frame clones alone and lacks a portion of them. Altogether 75,000 to 90,000 clones are present, more than 80% being singletons, with the ten largest covering 2% to 2.5%. The sample in question was CD4+ or CD8+ T cells sorted from blood, obtained in a trial of the OX40 agonist ivuxolimab. The receptors originated from an adult with an advanced solid tumor such as melanoma, head and neck, liver or kidney cancer.

The chain recombines TRBV10-3 with TRBJ2-1; 7 bases are shared with TRBD1. Germline values: CDR1 ENHRY, CDR2 SYGVKD. The CDR3 totals 13 residues. V dropped 6 bases and J dropped 6; count of bases not matched to a gene: 5. The CDR3 loop reads CAIRPGQTNEQFF. Here the CDR3 DNA reads TGTGCCATCAGGCCGGGACAGACCAATGAGCAGTTCTTC.

The CDR3 here is CAISDGQGESPLHF. CDR3 coding DNA: TGTGCCATCAGTGATGGACAGGGAGAATCACCCCTCCACTTT. The chain has TRBV10-3 and TRBJ1-6, with 8 bases identical to TRBD1. V lost 3 bases to trimming and J lost 10 bases; unmatched junction nucleotides: 5. Looked up from germline, CDR1 is ENHRY and CDR2 is SYGVKD. This CDR3 has 14 residues.

The rearrangement links TRBV15 to TRBJ2-5; possible D gene TRBD2, 5 bases. V was cut by 1 base and J by 5 bases, with 11 bases left in between. Per germline, CDR1 LNHNV and CDR2 YYDKDF (reference sequence). The CDR3 runs to 14 residues. The CDR3 loop is CATSRGLSGETQYF. CDR3 DNA: TGTGCCACCAGCAGAGGGTTGAGCGGCGAGACCCAGTACTTC.

The chain employs TRBV18 and TRBJ2-1; the D is unclear. This CDR3 contains 14 residues. Trimming took 0 bases from V and 5 from J, leaving 8 bases between them. Looked up from germline, CDR1 is KGHSH and CDR2 is LQKENI. CDR3 residues: CASSPPDSNNEQFF. CDR3 nucleotides: TGTGCCAGCTCACCACCGGATTCTAACAATGAGCAGTTCTTC. The entire variable domain, with the rest obtained from reference TRBV18 and TRBJ2-1, is as follows: NAGVMQNPRHLVRRRGQEARLRCSPMKGHSHVYWYRQLPEEGLKFMVYLQKENIIDESGMPKERFSAEFPKEGPSILRIQQVVRGDSAAYFCASSPPDSNNEQFFGPGTRLTVL.

This chain uses TRBV30 with TRBJ1-1, with 8 bases fitting TRBD1. The V and J ends lost 3 bases and 4 bases, in that order; junction bases with no gene match: 4. Looked up from germline, CDR1 is GTSNPN and CDR2 is SVGIG (reference sequence). The CDR3 length is 13 residues. This chain's CDR3 is CAWRRDRITEAFF. The CDR3 nucleotides read TGTGCCTGGAGGAGGGACAGGATCACTGAAGCTTTCTTT.

The chain uses TRBV27 and TRBJ2-7; 9 nucleotides agree with TRBD2. This CDR3 region has 17 residues. Germline values: CDR1 MNHEY, CDR2 SMNVEV (reference sequence). V was pared by 3 bases and J by 4 bases, with 13 bases of the junction left unmatched. CDR3 region: CASSFSWGRGGRYEQYF. As DNA, the CDR3 is TGTGCCAGCAGTTTCTCCTGGGGGCGGGGGGGCCGATACGAGCAGTACTTC.

The J gene is TRBJ2-7, the V gene TRBV6-5, with 7 bases matching TRBD1. J lost 8 bases, V lost 7 bases, and 14 bases had no gene match. This CDR3 contains 14 residues. Germline-derived CDR1 and CDR2 are MNHEY and SVGAGI. The CDR3 here is CASTLRAQQGKQYF. CDR3 nucleotides: TGTGCCAGCACCCTCCGGGCCCAACAGGGGAAGCAGTACTTC.

The rearrangement links TRBV2 to TRBJ2-4, with TRBD1 matching 7 bases. From germline, CDR1 is SNHLY and CDR2 FYNNEI. This CDR3 is 16 amino acids long. The V and J ends lost 6 bases and 7 bases, in that order; junction bases with no gene match: 15. The CDR3 nucleotides are TGTGCCAGCAGCGTTACTGGGACAGCTGTTATGAACATTCAGTACTTC. This gives the protein CASSVTGTAVMNIQYF.